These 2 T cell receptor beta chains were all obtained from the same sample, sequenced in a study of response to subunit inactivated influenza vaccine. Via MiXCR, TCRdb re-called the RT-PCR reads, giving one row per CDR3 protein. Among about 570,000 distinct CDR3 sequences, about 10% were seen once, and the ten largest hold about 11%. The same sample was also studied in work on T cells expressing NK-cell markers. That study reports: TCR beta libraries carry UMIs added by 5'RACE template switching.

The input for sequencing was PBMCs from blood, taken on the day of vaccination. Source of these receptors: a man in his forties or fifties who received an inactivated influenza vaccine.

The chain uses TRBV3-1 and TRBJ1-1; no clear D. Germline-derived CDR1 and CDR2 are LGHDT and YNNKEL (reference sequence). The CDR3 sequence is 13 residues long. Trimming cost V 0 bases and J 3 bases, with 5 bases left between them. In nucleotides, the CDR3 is TGTGCCAGCAGCCAAGATCCGGACACTGAAGCTTTCTTT. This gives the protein CASSQDPDTEAFF.

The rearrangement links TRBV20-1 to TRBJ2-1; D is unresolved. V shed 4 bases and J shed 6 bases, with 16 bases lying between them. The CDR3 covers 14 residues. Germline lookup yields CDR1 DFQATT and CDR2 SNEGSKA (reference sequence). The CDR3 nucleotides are TGCAGTGCTACGTCCCTCAGTGGGCTCAATGAGCAGTTCTTC. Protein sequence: CSATSLSGLNEQFF.